This T cell receptor (beta chain) appears in the sequencing data of a study of blood T cells in healthy people across ages (dated by TCRdb to the mid-2010s). With regard to the full study: In model experiments, template switching captured roughly one uniquely barcoded TCR beta cDNA molecule for every two T cells. Using deep sequencing normalized with unique cDNA molecular identifiers, the study measured how TCR beta repertoire diversity changes with age. The donors were divided into four age groups: young (average around 15 years), middle-aged (approximately 39), aged (roughly 60) and long-lived (nearly 85). Donors of different ages were randomly distributed across sequencing lanes to avoid experimental bias. The study analyzed two additional independent replicas of 1 million unique cDNA reads from the same blood draw for two donors, one aged 18 to 30 and one aged 80 or older.

Study-wide conclusions, independent of this receptor: Observed TCR beta diversity per million T cells fell roughly linearly with age, and a significant reduction was already apparent by age approximately 40. Compared with the aged group, more naive CD4+ T cells, fewer expanded clones and increased TCR diversity were shown by the long-lived group, suggesting age selection. Since profiling was done on bulk unsorted PBMCs, naive and antigen-experienced compartments could not be conclusively compared. The CMV infection status of donors was not known, potentially confounding age-related changes in expanded clonotypes. Estimates of total diversity based on one million sequenced T cells were regarded as lower bounds and as underestimates. There was a strong correlation between observed TCR beta diversity and the percentage of naive T cells measured by flow cytometry.

This clonotype was seen a few times. Which antigen it targets is not known. It has no much larger one-base neighbor in the sample; base qualities were not kept. The library was obtained by 5' RACE. A second PCR of roughly 6 to 11 cycles was performed with a sample-barcoded 5' primer and a J-beta primer mix. A template-switch 5' adaptor carrying 12 random nucleotides introduced a unique molecular identifier onto each TCR beta cDNA molecule. At least 2.5 million CDR3-containing paired-end reads were obtained from each sample. The Mint cDNA synthesis kit, primed by a TRBC-specific oligonucleotide, was used to synthesize first-strand cDNA from all RNA. After uracil-DNA glycosylase treatment, a first 18-cycle PCR used universal primers M1SS and BC2_uni_R on all cDNA. Processing in the source paper ran as follows. Each sample was normalized by randomly selecting 1 million high-quality reads, each carrying a distinct molecular identifier. Instead of being binned into consensus sequences, reads that shared molecular identifiers were thrown out. MiTCR, with a Q25 quality threshold and the strictest error-elimination algorithm, was used for CDR3 identification, clonotype clustering and error correction. A nonparametric unseen species model with Euler transformation was used to estimate lower-bound total TCR beta diversity. Using fastp trimming at Q25 and MiXCR clonotype assembly, TCRdb reanalyzed the public sequencing data and kept in-frame beta chains. When rows share a CDR3 protein, they turn into one entry using the most common DNA and genes. These V and J calls rely on TCRdb rather than the paper's analysis. The sample table lists over 1,500,000 distinct CDR3 sequences, approximately 40% of them with a count of one. Jointly, the top ten make up under 25% of the sample.

The germline V gene specifies MNHEY as CDR1 and SVGAGI as CDR2. V drops 5 bases and J drops 6 bases, leaving 7 bases in between. From cysteine to phenylalanine, the CDR3 is 11 amino acids long. Only the CDR3 part of the read is kept: 33 bases, read in frame from the first base. Donors were 39 systemically healthy Caucasian individuals from Russia aged roughly 6 to 95 years. Each donor gave about 11 milliliters of peripheral blood, drawn into EDTA-treated Vacutainer tubes. Ficoll-Paque density-gradient centrifugation was used to isolate PBMCs, with at least 6 million per sample. Trizol reagent was used to extract total RNA from PBMCs, with at least 6 micrograms per sample. For every donor, flow cytometry on a PBMC aliquot measured the percentage of naive CD45RAhigh/CD27high T cells.

The sample was blood. The clonotype comes from a human donor in good health. Rearrangement joined TRBV6-5 to TRBJ1-2; the D gene lacks a confident call. The CDR3 is CASSTLDGYTF. In nucleotides, the sequence is TGTGCCAGCAGTACCTTAGATGGCTACACCTTC.